These 18 T cell receptor beta chains originate from one sample sequenced in a study of blood T cell repertoires in COVID-19. Profiling relied on immunoSEQ multiplex PCR, and the TCRdb table lists in-frame clones only, not all of them. The sample holds some 120,000 clones, more than 75% seen once. Source material: peripheral blood. Source of these receptors: a woman aged 55 to 70 with acute or convalescent COVID-19.

The chain uses TRBV6-1 and TRBJ2-3, with D unresolved. Looked up from germline, CDR1 is MNHNS and CDR2 is SASEGT. With 3 bases removed from V and 2 bases from J, the gap between germline ends came to 6 bases. There are 13 residues in the CDR3. The chain's CDR3 is CASSDPFTDTQYF. The CDR3 nucleotides are TGTGCCAGCAGTGACCCCTTCACAGATACGCAGTATTTT.

This clone was seen a single time. This sequence joins TRBV10-1 and TRBJ2-5, with D perhaps TRBD2 (5 bases). Germline values: CDR1 WNHNN, CDR2 SYGVQD (reference sequence). The CDR3 totals 14 residues. Trimming left V 0 bases short and J 3 bases short, with 8 bases between. The CDR3 bases are TGCGCCAGCAGTGAGTCGACGGGGAAAGAGACCCAGTACTTC. Encoded protein: CASSESTGKETQYF.

The CDR3 sequence is CASSPRQRSSTDTQYF. CDR3 sequence (DNA): TGTGCCAGCAGCCCCCGACAGCGTTCTAGCACAGATACGCAGTATTTT. V is TRBV6-2 or TRBV6-3 and J is TRBJ2-3; TRBD1 is a possible D gene (5 bases). The CDR3 runs to 16 residues. Per the germline V gene, CDR1 is MNHEY and CDR2 is SVGEGT. V lost 6 bases and J lost 0, with 16 bases in between.

V usage is TRBV7-6 and J usage is TRBJ2-3; 10 nucleotides line up with TRBD2. The CDR3 is 15 amino acids. The V gene end was trimmed by 5 bases and the J gene end by 5 bases; junction bases not matched to a gene: 7. The germline CDR1 and CDR2 sequences are SGHVS and FNYEAQ. Here the CDR3 DNA reads TGTGCCAGCAGCCGACTAGCGGGCTGGGTAGATACGCAGTATTTT. It codes for CASSRLAGWVDTQYF.

The chain joins TRBV7-3 to TRBJ1-5; 8 bases fit TRBD1. The CDR3 sequence is 17 residues long. Looked up from germline, CDR1 is SGHTA and CDR2 is FQGTGA. The V segment lost 0 bases and the J segment 2 bases; nucleotides outside the gene matches: 6. The CDR3 sequence: CASSLTDRVLGNQPQHF. CDR3 coding DNA: TGTGCCAGCAGCTTAACGGACAGGGTGCTTGGCAATCAGCCCCAGCATTTT.

The chain links TRBV30 to TRBJ2-7; weak D call: TRBD1 (6 bases). The V end lost 5 bases, the J end lost 5 bases, and 13 bases lay between the germline ends. The CDR3 consists of 12 residues. In germline, CDR1 is GTSNPN, CDR2 SVGIG (reference sequence). Here the CDR3 reads CAWGNRAHEQYF. In DNA, the CDR3 is TGTGCCTGGGGTAACAGGGCTCACGAGCAGTACTTC.

The chain recombines TRBV6-5 with TRBJ2-2; 10 bases are a match to TRBD2. V shed 5 bases, J shed 6 bases, and the junction held 6 bases outside the gene matches. Germline CDR1 is MNHEY and CDR2 is SVGAGI. The CDR3 covers 15 residues. This chain's CDR3 is CASSLRTSGAGELFF. The CDR3 DNA is TGTGCCAGCAGTCTGCGGACTAGCGGAGCCGGGGAGCTGTTTTTT.

The chain is built from TRBV2 and TRBJ2-1; perhaps TRBD1 as D (6 bases). Germline V CDR1 and CDR2: SNHLY, FYNNEI. The CDR3 is 15 amino acids. V lost 6 bases to trimming and J lost 5 bases, with 17 bases between them. This CDR3 is CASRARGFSNNEQFF. The DNA of the CDR3 is TGTGCCAGCAGAGCAAGGGGGTTCAGTAACAATGAGCAGTTCTTC.

The CDR3 nucleotides read TGCAGCGTTGACAGGGGGCACACCGGGGAGCTGTTTTTT. This translates into CSVDRGHTGELFF. This chain links TRBV29-1 with TRBJ2-2; 8 positions agree with TRBD1. The junction had 0 bases not matched to a gene; V was cut back by 3 bases and J by 3 bases. CDR1 is SQVTM, CDR2 ANQGSEA, per germline. There are 13 residues in the CDR3.

The chain links TRBV18 to TRBJ1-1; the D gene is possibly TRBD1 (6 bases). This CDR3 is 14 amino acids long. Germline CDR1 is KGHSH and CDR2 is LQKENI. V shed 2 bases and J shed 2 bases, with 9 bases lying between them. CDR3 bases: TGTGCCAGCTCACCAACCGGGACAAACACTGAAGCTTTCTTT. Encoded protein: CASSPTGTNTEAFF.

The rearrangement uses TRBV2 and TRBJ2-7; 8 nucleotides match TRBD2. The V gene's germline CDR1 is SNHLY and CDR2 FYNNEI. Trimming at V came to 5 bases and at J to 6 bases, leaving 6 bases not matched to a gene. The length of the CDR3 is 13 residues. DNA for the CDR3: TGTGCCAGCAGTTGGACTAGCAAAGGCGAGCAGTACTTC. This encodes CASSWTSKGEQYF. The full variable domain, completed using reference TRBV2 and TRBJ2-7, is EPEVTQTPSHQVTQMGQEVILRCVPISNHLYFYWYRQILGQKVEFLVSFYNNEISEKSEIFDDQFSVERPDGSNFTLKIRSTKLEDSAMYFCASSWTSKGEQYFGPGTRLTVT.

The chain combines TRBV2 with TRBJ2-1; 9 nucleotides agree with TRBD2. J was trimmed by 6 bases and V by 7 bases; bases with no gene match: 10. The CDR3 sequence is 15 residues long. Germline lookup yields CDR1 SNHLY and CDR2 FYNNEI. CDR3 amino acids: CASIQGGAGGNEQFF. The DNA for the CDR3 is TGTGCCAGCATTCAAGGCGGAGCGGGGGGCAATGAGCAGTTCTTC.

As DNA, the CDR3 is TGTGCCAGCAGCTTACAACTAGCGGGAGTTGAGCAGTTCTTC. This sequence encodes CASSLQLAGVEQFF. This sequence joins TRBV11-2 and TRBJ2-1, with 11 bases identical to TRBD2. This CDR3 contains 14 residues. Unmatched junction bases numbered 3, after V lost 2 bases and J lost 9 bases. Looked up from germline, CDR1 is SGHAT and CDR2 is FQNNGV.

This chain joins TRBV10-3 and TRBJ2-2; no firm D call. Germline V CDR1 and CDR2: ENHRY, SYGVKD. CDR3 length: 13 residues. The V gene lost 8 bases and the J gene lost 4 bases, with 11 bases spanning the gap. The CDR3 DNA reads TGTGCCATCGAAGCTAGTCCCACCGGGGAGCTGTTTTTT. It yields the protein CAIEASPTGELFF.

This clone was seen once. The chain couples TRBV10-3 to TRBJ1-4, with a weak D call TRBD1 (5 bases). The V gene's germline CDR1 is ENHRY and CDR2 SYGVKD. The CDR3 has 15 residues. The ends were cut back, 2 bases at V and 2 bases at J, with 9 bases in the middle. CDR3 nucleotide sequence: TGTGCCATCAGTGAGACCCAGGGCACTAATGAAAAACTGTTTTTT. Translating gives CAISETQGTNEKLFF.

This rearrangement joins TRBV5-1 to TRBJ2-1; maybe TRBD2 (5 bases). V was shortened by 3 bases and J by 2 bases, with 12 bases between the two germline ends. The CDR3 is made up of 15 amino acids. Germline V gene sequence: CDR1 SGHRS, CDR2 YFSETQ. DNA of the CDR3: TGCGCCAGCAGCTCCCCCACGGGGACCTACAATGAGCAGTTCTTC. Translation gives CASSSPTGTYNEQFF.

The chain carries TRBV6-6 and TRBJ1-3; the D is unclear. Trimming removed 2 bases at V and 0 bases at J, with 8 bases between. Germline V gene lookup returns CDR1 MNHNY and CDR2 SVGAGI (reference sequence). This CDR3 spans 15 amino acids. The CDR3 coding sequence is TGTGCCAGCAGTTACCTAGTTTTCTCTGGAAACACCATATATTTT. The encoded protein is CASSYLVFSGNTIYF.

The chain joins TRBV5-1 to TRBJ2-3, with TRBD2 matching over 8 bases. Per the germline V gene, CDR1 is SGHRS and CDR2 is YFSETQ. The CDR3 covers 15 residues. The J segment lost 6 bases and the V segment lost 5 bases, leaving 11 bases of the junction unmatched. CDR3 loop: CASSISGAGADTQYF. The CDR3 DNA reads as TGCGCCAGCAGTATATCGGGAGCGGGAGCGGATACGCAGTATTTT. Full variable domain (rest looked up from reference TRBV5-1 and TRBJ2-3): KAGVTQTPRYLIKTRGQQVTLSCSPISGHRSVSWYQQTPGQGLQFLFEYFSETQRNKGNFPGRFSGRQFSNSRSEMNVSTLELGDSALYLCASSISGAGADTQYFGPGTRLTVL.